The T cell receptor beta chain under discussion was sequenced for a study of blood T cell repertoires in COVID-19. Background on the study: Sources were T cells, B-cell-depleted T cells, or PBMCs; the material itself was cDNA or gDNA.

Participant ages covered about 18 to 89 years across 25 or so US areas. Each participant's cohort was designated according to participant-reported clinical history. V was trimmed by 0 bases and J by 4 bases, leaving 12 bases between them. The CDR3 has 15 residues. The germline V gene encodes CDR1 MNHEY and CDR2 SMNVEV (reference sequence). This table comes from immunoSEQ multiplex PCR, and its TCRdb copy is limited to in-frame clones, with some not included. The sample holds around 130,000 clones; roughly four fifths are singletons and the top ten take approximately 20%. The sample was PBMCs or T cells enriched from blood (not recorded which). The receptor's source is a man aged 25-40 years who had recovered from COVID-19. The chain carries TRBV27 and TRBJ1-2; no firm D call. DNA of the CDR3: TGTGCCAGCAGTTTATCGACGCGGGTAGCCTATGGCTACACCTTC. As protein: CASSLSTRVAYGYTF.